The table lists the clone carrying this TCR beta chain with a few counts. Its target is unknown. The data were obtained in a study of T cells in localized non-small cell lung cancer. Findings of the study overall: Sequence data derive from only one tumor region, so heterogeneity remains possible. Compared with tumor, uninvolved adjacent lung displayed greater T cell clonality, ranking highest overall.

Some clones are missing from TCRdb's copy, which holds only in-frame ones; the method was immunoSEQ multiplex PCR. The sample has approximately 150,000 clones; 89% are singletons. The sequences come from peripheral blood, collected before any cancer treatment. The clonotype comes from an older female donor with stage I lung adenocarcinoma.

This chain's CDR3 is CASSLRGGESPLHF. The CDR3 bases are TGCGCCAGCAGCTTAAGGGGCGGGGAGTCACCCCTCCACTTT. The genes are TRBV5-1 and TRBJ1-6, with D possibly matching TRBD1 (5 bases). Germline CDR1 SGHRS, CDR2 YFSETQ. Trimming pared 2 bases from V and 10 bases from J, leaving 13 bases between. This CDR3 is built from 14 residues.